Each of the 8 T cell receptor beta chains below was sequenced from the same sample in a study of T cell responses to AZD1222 COVID-19 vaccine. This table comes from immunoSEQ multiplex PCR, and its TCRdb copy is limited to in-frame clones, with some not included. Of 150,000 to 200,000 clones in the sample, just over 90% were seen once. The sample here was peripheral blood, taken 28 days after the second AZD1222 dose. These receptors all stem from an adult who received the AZD1222 COVID-19 vaccine.

The genes are TRBV5-1 and TRBJ2-3; TRBD1 agrees at 7 bases. Germline V lookup: CDR1 SGHRS, CDR2 YFSETQ. Trimming removed 4 bases from V and 1 base from J; junction bases left unmatched: 3. The CDR3 sequence is 14 residues long. The CDR3 region is CASSPTGGTDTQYF. The CDR3 DNA follows: TGCGCCAGCAGCCCTACAGGGGGCACAGATACGCAGTATTTT.

The chain recombines TRBV15 with TRBJ1-1, with 7 bases that match TRBD1. Germline CDR1 reads LNHNV; CDR2 reads YYDKDF (reference sequence). CDR3 length: 13 amino acids. V lost 7 bases to trimming and J lost 6 bases; unmatched junction nucleotides: 8. CDR3 DNA sequence: TGTGCCACCAAACAGGGGCTGAGGCCTGAAGCTTTCTTT. Amino acids: CATKQGLRPEAFF.

The V gene is TRBV20-1, the J gene TRBJ2-1; 8 bases fit TRBD2. The V segment lost 6 bases and the J segment 2 bases; nucleotides outside the gene matches: 12. CDR1 is DFQATT, CDR2 SNEGSKA, per germline (reference sequence). This CDR3 is built from 16 residues. CDR3 sequence reads: CSASGGYSGAYNEQFF. The DNA for the CDR3 is TGCAGTGCGAGTGGGGGGTATAGCGGGGCCTACAATGAGCAGTTCTTC.

The rearrangement uses TRBV2 and TRBJ2-3, with D possibly being TRBD1 (6 bases). Germline V CDR1 and CDR2: SNHLY, FYNNEI. The germline V and J ends were trimmed by 4 bases and 7 bases, with 9 bases remaining between them. The CDR3 has 12 amino acids. The CDR3 region is CASSGTENTQYF. The CDR3 nucleotides are TGTGCCAGCAGTGGGACAGAGAATACGCAGTATTTT.

The rearrangement links TRBV9 to TRBJ1-2; D is perhaps TRBD1 (6 bases). V dropped 4 bases and J dropped 0 bases, with 13 bases sitting between them. Germline loops: CDR1 SGDLS, CDR2 YYNGEE. The CDR3 extends over 15 amino acids. CDR3: CASSPGQPTNYGYTF. The CDR3 DNA follows: TGTGCCAGCAGCCCCGGACAGCCTACTAACTATGGCTACACCTTC.

The rearrangement links TRBV10-3 to TRBJ2-7; D is undetermined. The CDR3 totals 14 residues. In germline, CDR1 is ENHRY, CDR2 SYGVKD. V was pared by 5 bases and J by 2 bases, with 13 bases between. This CDR3 is CAISTPLPPYEQYF. CDR3 coding DNA: TGTGCCATCAGTACCCCCTTACCACCCTACGAGCAGTACTTC.

V gene TRBV18 combines with J gene TRBJ2-1; 11 nucleotides agree with TRBD1. V lost 4 bases, J lost 7 bases, and 6 bases stayed unmatched. This CDR3 spans 15 amino acids. Germline values: CDR1 KGHSH, CDR2 LQKENI. CDR3 sequence reads: CASSLGQGAWNEQFF. The CDR3, as DNA: TGTGCCAGCTCACTCGGACAGGGGGCGTGGAATGAGCAGTTCTTC.

The chain combines TRBV7-6 with TRBJ2-1; tentatively, D is TRBD1 or TRBD2 (5 bases each). The CDR3 spans 17 residues. CDR1 and CDR2 (germline): SGHVS, FNYEAQ. Trimming stripped 5 bases from V and 5 bases from J, with 22 bases between. CDR3 nucleotides: TGTGCCAGCAGCCCCGAGGATGGGGGACCGATTAACAATGAGCAGTTCTTC. Its protein product is CASSPEDGGPINNEQFF. Full variable domain (remainder filled in from reference TRBV7-6 and TRBJ2-1): GAGVSQSPRYKVTKRGQDVALRCDPISGHVSLYWYRQALGQGPEFLTYFNYEAQQDKSGLPNDRFSAERPEGSISTLTIQRTEQRDSAMYRCASSPEDGGPINNEQFFGPGTRLTVL.